A few counts support the clone carrying this T cell receptor beta chain. No antigen is known for it. The entry originates in a study of post-analysis software for immune sequencing data. Study background: Secondary progressive, relapsing-remitting and progressive-relapsing multiple sclerosis were among the included disease courses.

This CDR3 region has 17 residues. CDR1 is SNHLY and CDR2 is FYNNEI in the germline V gene. With 0 bases removed from V and 4 bases from J, the gap between germline ends came to 17 bases. Study observations and caveats: Compared with controls, patients had more of about five TRBV segments, including TRBV5-6, TRBV5-1 and TRBV20-1. Multiple sclerosis was associated with a significant reduction in normalized Chao1 diversity relative to controls. By F measure, strong co-clustering occurred among samples prepared in the same batch.

The authors incorporated unique molecular identifiers into the TCR beta cDNA libraries. Roughly 500,000 cDNA molecules were obtained from roughly 0.93 to 9.6 million T cells. One entry per CDR3 protein results from TCRdb running MiXCR on the PCR reads. The sample contains approximately 770,000 distinct CDR3 sequences, roughly 50% of which appear only once. Sample: blood. V is TRBV2 and J is TRBJ2-3; no definite D call. This TCR was recovered from a girl aged 5 to 17 with multiple sclerosis. CDR3 loop: CASSEAQTVTGADTQYF. CDR3 DNA: TGTGCCAGCAGTGAAGCCCAAACAGTAACTGGGGCAGATACGCAGTATTTT.